This TCR beta chain was obtained from a study of control samples from healthy donors and cancer patients. Clones were read by immunoSEQ multiplex PCR, and TCRdb kept only the in-frame ones, dropping some. The sample holds 79,000 or so clones, about 89% seen once. CDR1 and CDR2 from the germline V gene are SGHVS and FQNEAQ. The CDR3 is 12 residues long. Deletions cut 5 bases from V and 6 bases from J, with 9 bases between. This clonotype was obtained from a woman in her forties or fifties with colorectal cancer. Input material: PBMCs. This chain links TRBV7-8 with TRBJ2-3; the D is unclear. The CDR3 protein is CASSTEWDTQYF. In nucleotides, the CDR3 is TGTGCCAGCAGCACCGAATGGGATACGCAGTATTTT.